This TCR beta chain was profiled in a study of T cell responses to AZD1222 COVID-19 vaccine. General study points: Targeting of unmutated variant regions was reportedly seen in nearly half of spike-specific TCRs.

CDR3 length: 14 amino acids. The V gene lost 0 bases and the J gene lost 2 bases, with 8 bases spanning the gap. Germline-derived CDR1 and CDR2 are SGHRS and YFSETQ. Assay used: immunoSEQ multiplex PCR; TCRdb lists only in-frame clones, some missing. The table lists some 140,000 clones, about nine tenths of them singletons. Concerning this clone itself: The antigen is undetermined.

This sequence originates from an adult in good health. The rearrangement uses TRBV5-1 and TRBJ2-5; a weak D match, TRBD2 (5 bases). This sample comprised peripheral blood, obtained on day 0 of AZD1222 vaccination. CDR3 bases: TGCGCCAGCAGCTTGGCGGGGTCTCAAGAGACCCAGTACTTC. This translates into CASSLAGSQETQYF.